A single sample gave rise to the 20 T cell receptor beta chains below, sequenced in a study of cytomegalovirus exposure and HLA in healthy donors. This table comes from immunoSEQ multiplex PCR, and its TCRdb copy is limited to in-frame clones, with some not included. The data contain tens of thousands of clones, roughly 90% of them seen just once; the ten biggest clones take up 3% to 4%. Sequencing was done on a sample of PBMCs. The receptors derive from a young woman in good health and CMV-seropositive.

The chain carries TRBV18 and TRBJ1-2, with TRBD1 identical over 7 bases. After removal of 3 bases from V and 1 base from J, the junction contained 5 bases not matched to a gene. The germline gives CDR1 KGHSH, CDR2 LQKENI. The CDR3 consists of 15 residues. Written as DNA, the CDR3 is TGTGCCAGCTCACCCGGGGGACAGAGTAACTATGGCTACACCTTC. Its translation is CASSPGGQSNYGYTF.

The CDR3 DNA reads as TGTGCCAGCAGCCCCCTCGCAGCTAACTATGGCTACACCTTC. Encoded protein: CASSPLAANYGYTF. The chain uses TRBV7-9 and TRBJ1-2; D remains unclear. The CDR3 is 14 residues long. Deletions cut 5 bases from V and 0 bases from J, with 10 bases between. In germline, CDR1 is SEHNR, CDR2 FQNEAQ (reference sequence). The full variable domain, in which reference TRBV7-9 and TRBJ1-2 provide the parts outside the CDR3, is DTGVSQNPRHKITKRGQNVTFRCDPISEHNRLYWYRQTLGQGPEFLTYFQNEAQLEKSRLLSDRFSAERPKGSFSTLEIQRTEQGDSAMYLCASSPLAANYGYTFGSGTRLTVV.

V and J are TRBV10-3 and TRBJ2-1; D might be TRBD1 (7 bases). V lost 3 bases and J lost 12, with 15 bases in between. Germline values: CDR1 ENHRY, CDR2 SYGVKD. This CDR3 region has 13 residues. Here the CDR3 reads CAISEGGGDGQFF. The CDR3 DNA follows: TGTGCCATCAGTGAAGGGGGCGGGGACGGGCAGTTCTTC.

The chain is built from TRBV5-5 and TRBJ2-1; 7 nucleotides match TRBD2. Trimming removed 9 bases from V and 5 bases from J; junction bases left unmatched: 17. This CDR3 has 16 residues. Germline-derived CDR1 and CDR2 are SGHKS and YYEKEE (reference sequence). Here the CDR3 DNA reads TGTGCCACGGGTTCCGGGGAGGGGAAATTCAACAATGAGCAGTTCTTC. Protein sequence: CATGSGEGKFNNEQFF.

This chain uses TRBV5-1 with TRBJ1-1; 7 bases align to TRBD1. V shed 4 bases and J 3 bases; nucleotides not matched to a gene: 9. Looked up from germline, CDR1 is SGHRS and CDR2 is YFSETQ. The CDR3 covers 15 residues. CDR3 loop: CASSRLGQWDTEAFF. In DNA, the CDR3 is TGCGCCAGCAGCAGGTTGGGACAGTGGGACACTGAAGCTTTCTTT.

V and J are TRBV7-9 and TRBJ2-1; 9 bases are a match to TRBD2. V shed 5 bases and J 6 bases; nucleotides not matched to a gene: 20. The CDR3 has 19 residues. Germline V gene sequence: CDR1 SEHNR, CDR2 FQNEAQ (reference sequence). CDR3 loop: CASSLRGVLAGGRVNEQFF. CDR3 nucleotides: TGTGCCAGCAGCCTTAGAGGCGTACTTGCGGGGGGGCGAGTCAATGAGCAGTTCTTC.

This chain joins TRBV28 and TRBJ2-1, with no clear D. The germline V gene encodes CDR1 MDHEN and CDR2 SYDVKM. The CDR3 is 15 amino acids. Trimming pared 1 base from V and 9 bases from J, leaving 16 bases between. The CDR3 nucleotides are TGTGCCAGCAGTTTATACACAAACAGTAACGTTGAGCAGTTCTTC. Translated: CASSLYTNSNVEQFF.

The chain carries TRBV4-1 and TRBJ2-3; TRBD2 agrees at 15 bases. The J segment lost 1 base and the V segment lost 1 base, leaving 9 bases of the junction unmatched. The germline V gene encodes CDR1 MGHRA and CDR2 YSYEKL. There are 20 residues in the CDR3. The CDR3 loop is CASSQGWTSGRASGTDTQYF. The CDR3 region has the DNA TGCGCCAGCAGCCAAGGCTGGACTAGCGGGAGGGCCTCCGGCACAGATACGCAGTATTTT.

The chain uses TRBV2 and TRBJ2-1; 9 bases map to TRBD2. The CDR3 spans 14 residues. J lost 2 bases, V lost 6 bases, and 2 bases had no gene match. Germline V CDR1 and CDR2: SNHLY, FYNNEI. The CDR3 region is CASRTSGAYNEQFF. DNA of the CDR3: TGTGCCAGCAGGACTAGCGGCGCCTACAATGAGCAGTTCTTC.

The chain combines TRBV5-1 with TRBJ1-2; perhaps TRBD1 as D (6 bases). Germline values: CDR1 SGHRS, CDR2 YFSETQ. Trimming shortened V by 4 bases and J by 2 bases, and 12 bases separated the two germline ends. The CDR3 extends over 14 amino acids. DNA of the CDR3: TGCGCCAGCAGCCTGGACAGCGGGAACTATGGCTACACCTTC. It codes for CASSLDSGNYGYTF. The full variable domain, with the rest looked up from reference TRBV5-1 and TRBJ1-2, is KAGVTQTPRYLIKTRGQQVTLSCSPISGHRSVSWYQQTPGQGLQFLFEYFSETQRNKGNFPGRFSGRQFSNSRSEMNVSTLELGDSALYLCASSLDSGNYGYTFGSGTRLTVV.

This chain connects TRBV21-1 to TRBJ2-6; TRBD1, as called in the table, went unchecked against the DNA. TRBV21-1 is shown as a pseudogene. The CDR3 is 15 residues long. CDR3 amino acids: CASSAWPSGANVLTF. CDR3 nucleotide sequence: TGTGCCAGCAGCGCCTGGCCCTCTGGGGCCAACGTCCTGACTTTC.

This clone was recorded a few times. This chain uses TRBV29-1 with TRBJ2-1; D gene uncertain. This CDR3 has 14 amino acids. Germline V gives CDR1 SQVTM, CDR2 ANQGSEA. Trimming stripped 3 bases from V and 1 base from J, with 10 bases between. CDR3 amino acids: CSVDRSVSYNEQFF. CDR3 in DNA: TGCAGCGTTGACAGGTCGGTATCCTACAATGAGCAGTTCTTC.

This clone has just one count. The rearrangement links TRBV19 to TRBJ1-2, with a weak D call TRBD1 (5 bases). The CDR3 is 14 amino acids. Trimming took 4 bases from V and 2 from J, leaving 11 bases between them. Germline-derived CDR1 and CDR2 are LNHDA and SQIVND (reference sequence). This CDR3 is CASSTRQTNYGYTF. DNA of the CDR3: TGTGCCAGTAGTACCCGACAGACCAACTATGGCTACACCTTC.

This clone was found once. The genes are TRBV19 and TRBJ2-2; TRBD1 agrees at 7 bases. The CDR3 loop spans 16 amino acids. The junction had 7 bases not matched to a gene; V was cut back by 6 bases and J by 0 bases. Germline V gene data show CDR1 as LNHDA and CDR2 as SQIVND (reference sequence). The CDR3 here is CASSHQGQPNTGELFF. As DNA, the CDR3 is TGTGCCAGTAGCCATCAGGGACAGCCGAACACCGGGGAGCTGTTTTTT. The whole variable domain, filled in from reference TRBV19 and TRBJ2-2, reads DGGITQSPKYLFRKEGQNVTLSCEQNLNHDAMYWYRQDPGQGLRLIYYSQIVNDFQKGDIAEGYSVSREKKESFPLTVTSAQKNPTAFYLCASSHQGQPNTGELFFGEGSRLTVL.

The chain employs TRBV30 and TRBJ1-6; 8 nucleotides match TRBD1. CDR1 and CDR2 from the germline V gene are GTSNPN and SVGIG (reference sequence). The CDR3 is made up of 15 amino acids. Trimming removed 0 bases from V and 12 bases from J; junction bases left unmatched: 10. The CDR3 DNA sequence: TGTGCCTGGAGTGTACAACAGGGGGTCCGGGGACCCCTCCACTTT. Translating it yields CAWSVQQGVRGPLHF.

This clone was seen more than once but under ten times. The chain's CDR3 is CASSSGTGHTGELFF. In nucleotides, the CDR3 is TGTGCCAGCAGTTCCGGGACAGGACACACCGGGGAGCTGTTTTTT. The chain combines TRBV6-6 with TRBJ2-2, with 8 nucleotides matching TRBD1. The CDR3 consists of 15 residues. The J segment lost 3 bases and the V segment lost 4 bases, leaving 4 bases of the junction unmatched. Per germline, CDR1 MNHNY and CDR2 SVGAGI (reference sequence).

V is TRBV5-4 and J is TRBJ1-1; possibly TRBD1 for D (5 bases). Trimming removed 4 bases at V and 3 bases at J, with 7 bases between. Germline V gene sequence: CDR1 SGHNT, CDR2 YYREEE (reference sequence). This CDR3 spans 12 amino acids. The CDR3 DNA reads TGTGCCAGCAGCGCAGGGTACACTGAAGCTTTCTTT. It is translated as CASSAGYTEAFF.

V and J are TRBV2 and TRBJ1-1, with no clear D. Trimming stripped 11 bases from V and 0 bases from J, with 13 bases between. Germline V gene data show CDR1 as SNHLY and CDR2 as FYNNEI. This CDR3 region has 13 residues. CDR3 amino acids: CAENREMNTEAFF. The CDR3, as DNA: TGTGCCGAAAACAGAGAAATGAACACTGAAGCTTTCTTT.

V and J are TRBV6-1 and TRBJ2-1; D not certain. V lost 4 bases to trimming and J lost 5 bases, with 9 bases between them. The CDR3 length is 13 residues. Germline CDR1 is MNHNS and CDR2 is SASEGT. The CDR3 loop is CASSGALHNEQFF. For the CDR3, the DNA is TGTGCCAGCAGTGGGGCCTTACACAATGAGCAGTTCTTC.

J is TRBJ1-2 and V is TRBV19; 10 bases are shared with TRBD1. The CDR3 spans 15 residues. Germline loops: CDR1 LNHDA, CDR2 SQIVND (reference sequence). Germline trimming cut 5 bases from V and 2 bases from J; bases unmatched to any gene: 5. CDR3 DNA: TGTGCCAGTAGTCCAGGGGACAGGGGCAACTATGGCTACACCTTC. Protein: CASSPGDRGNYGYTF.